The 22 T cell receptor beta chains below were found in one sample sequenced in a study of CD8 T cells in ankylosing spondylitis. General study points: What seemed typical of ankylosing spondylitis blood was a TCR beta motif built from several highly homologous variants.

Their cognate antigens are unknown. TCRdb recomputed calls from the 5' RACE reads with MiXCR, one row per CDR3 protein. The table has 700,000 or so distinct CDR3 sequences, about 20% seen once. The sample comprised blood, either unsorted or a sorted T cell fraction (not recorded which). All receptors come from a male donor with ankylosing spondylitis.

This clonotype was found many times. V is TRBV20-1 and J is TRBJ1-5; 7 bases align to TRBD1. Trimming at V came to 6 bases and at J to 5 bases, leaving 7 bases not matched to a gene. CDR3 length equals 13 residues. Germline CDR1 DFQATT, CDR2 SNEGSKA (reference sequence). The CDR3 region is CSAYRGGDQPQHF. DNA of the CDR3: TGCAGTGCCTACAGGGGAGGCGATCAGCCCCAGCATTTT.

The chain carries TRBV7-2 and TRBJ2-2, with unresolved D. V was pared by 1 base and J by 6 bases, with 6 bases between. Per the germline V gene, CDR1 is SGHTA and CDR2 is FQGNSA. The CDR3 has 13 amino acids. In DNA form, the CDR3 reads TGTGCCAGCAGCTTAGAATGGGCCGGGGAGCTGTTTTTT. Protein: CASSLEWAGELFF.

This rearrangement joins TRBV7-2 to TRBJ1-1; D is unresolved. The CDR3 consists of 15 residues. Trimming stripped 5 bases from V and 1 base from J, with 14 bases between. Germline V gene data show CDR1 as SGHTA and CDR2 as FQGNSA. The CDR3 loop reads CASSVSMWGNTEAFF. CDR3 DNA: TGTGCCAGCAGCGTCAGTATGTGGGGGAACACTGAAGCTTTCTTT.

This clonotype appeared a few times. This rearrangement joins TRBV19 to TRBJ2-3, with D perhaps matching TRBD1 (6 bases). Looked up from germline, CDR1 is LNHDA and CDR2 is SQIVND (reference sequence). The length of the CDR3 is 15 residues. Trimming cost V 1 base and J 6 bases, with 14 bases left between them. This CDR3 is CASSIGWQGTDTQYF. The DNA for the CDR3 is TGTGCCAGTAGTATAGGTTGGCAGGGGACGGATACGCAGTATTTT.

This clonotype has more than one count but fewer than ten. The chain carries TRBV9 and TRBJ1-4; 10 nucleotides match TRBD1. Germline CDR1 is SGDLS and CDR2 is YYNGEE. Trimming removed 0 bases from V and 4 bases from J; junction bases left unmatched: 9. This CDR3 has 18 residues. CDR3 protein: CASSVDPGQGTFNEKLFF. Here the CDR3 DNA reads TGTGCCAGCAGCGTAGATCCGGGACAGGGGACGTTTAATGAAAAACTGTTTTTT.

The chain uses TRBV12-3 or TRBV12-4 and TRBJ2-1; 9 positions match TRBD1. With 5 bases clipped from V and 7 bases from J, the junction kept 15 bases outside the gene matches. The CDR3 spans 17 residues. CDR3 sequence reads: CASSQPSRDRVLNEQFF. The CDR3 coding sequence is TGTGCCAGCAGTCAGCCATCGCGGGACAGGGTGTTAAATGAGCAGTTCTTC.

In its sample, this clonotype was seen a few times. V gene TRBV12-3 or TRBV12-4 combines with J gene TRBJ2-2; 8 bases are shared with TRBD2. The CDR3 length is 15 residues. Trimming took 7 bases from V and 7 from J; bases not matched to a gene: 11. The CDR3 spells CASTPGGKGSGELFF. CDR3 coding DNA: TGTGCCAGCACCCCGGGAGGGAAAGGTAGCGGGGAGCTGTTTTTT.

This clonotype showed up just a few times. J is TRBJ1-2 and V is TRBV6-1; 7 nucleotides agree with TRBD1. The trim removed 5 bases at V and 2 bases at J, leaving 5 bases unmatched. This CDR3 is 14 amino acids long. Germline CDR1 MNHNS, CDR2 SASEGT. CDR3 region: CASSTQGKNYGYTF. DNA for the CDR3: TGTGCCAGCAGTACACAGGGGAAAAACTATGGCTACACCTTC.

The chain employs TRBV29-1 and TRBJ2-2, with TRBD2 identical over 8 bases. CDR1 SQVTM and CDR2 ANQGSEA come from the germline V gene. Unmatched junction bases numbered 7, after V lost 6 bases and J lost 4 bases. This CDR3 spans 14 amino acids. The CDR3 DNA follows: TGCAGCGTAACCGGGACTAGAGGCACCGGGGAGCTGTTTTTT. This translates into CSVTGTRGTGELFF.

In its sample, this clonotype was seen a few times. The rearrangement links TRBV9 to TRBJ2-2; D may be TRBD1 (6 bases). This CDR3 is built from 16 residues. The V and J ends lost 0 bases and 0 bases respectively, with 9 bases between them. CDR1 SGDLS and CDR2 YYNGEE come from the germline V gene. CDR3 nucleotide sequence: TGTGCCAGCAGCGTAGGGACAGCAGCGAACACCGGGGAGCTGTTTTTT. Residues: CASSVGTAANTGELFF.

This clonotype came up many times. The chain has TRBV20-1 and TRBJ2-1; D is undetermined. Germline V gene data show CDR1 as DFQATT and CDR2 as SNEGSKA (reference sequence). CDR3 length: 11 residues. With 1 base removed from V and 7 bases from J, the gap between germline ends came to 5 bases. The CDR3 DNA is TGCAGTGCTAGAGGGATGAATGAGCAGTTCTTC. Translating it yields CSARGMNEQFF.

The chain carries TRBV20-1 and TRBJ1-1, with TRBD1 matching 7 bases. The CDR3 totals 14 residues. The germline V gene has CDR1 DFQATT and CDR2 SNEGSKA (reference sequence). The ends lost 1 base at V and 11 bases at J; junction bases unmatched: 13. In DNA, the CDR3 is TGCAGTGCTAGAGTTACAACAGGGGACACCGAGGCTTTCTTT. Translated: CSARVTTGDTEAFF.

The J gene is TRBJ1-1, the V gene TRBV19; no firm D call. The length of the CDR3 is 13 residues. The V end lost 7 bases, the J end lost 1 base, and 10 bases lay between the germline ends. From germline, CDR1 is LNHDA and CDR2 SQIVND (reference sequence). The CDR3 region has the DNA TGTGCCAGTAAAGGAAAGACGAACACTGAAGCTTTCTTT. This gives the protein CASKGKTNTEAFF.

A few counts support this clonotype. The chain employs TRBV29-1 and TRBJ1-4, with TRBD1 matching 8 bases. Losses at the gene ends were 2 bases for V and 7 bases for J; bases not matched to a gene: 0. This CDR3 spans 12 amino acids. Germline values: CDR1 SQVTM, CDR2 ANQGSEA. CDR3 sequence (DNA): TGCAGCGTTGAAACAGGGGGTGAAAAACTGTTTTTT. Protein product: CSVETGGEKLFF.

This clonotype was detected a few times. The chain combines TRBV24-1 with TRBJ2-2; 8 bases fit TRBD1. Germline values: CDR1 KGHDR, CDR2 SFDVKD. V trimming: 7 bases; J trimming: 5 bases; junction bases outside the gene matches: 14. The CDR3 has 17 amino acids. The CDR3 region has the DNA TGTGCCACCAGCCGCTCACTTCAGGGGGCTGAGACCGGGGAGCTGTTTTTT. Its protein is CATSRSLQGAETGELFF.

V and J are TRBV7-6 and TRBJ2-1; a possible D gene is TRBD2 (5 bases). This CDR3 region has 13 residues. V was clipped by 2 bases and J by 8 bases, with 10 bases between them. The V gene's germline CDR1 is SGHVS and CDR2 FNYEAQ. CDR3 coding DNA: TGTGCCAGCAGCTTACTGAGGGTCCATGAGCAGTTCTTC. Encoded protein: CASSLLRVHEQFF.

The chain recombines TRBV4-3 with TRBJ1-5; 7 bases align to TRBD1. With V trimmed by 4 bases and J by 3 bases, 6 bases remained unmatched. Germline V lookup: CDR1 LGHNA, CDR2 YSLEER. This CDR3 comprises 15 residues. CDR3 amino acids: CASSRITGANQPQHF. CDR3 coding DNA: TGCGCCAGCAGCCGGATTACAGGGGCCAATCAGCCCCAGCATTTT.

V gene TRBV5-1 combines with J gene TRBJ2-3; D is perhaps TRBD2 (5 bases). Germline V gene lookup returns CDR1 SGHRS and CDR2 YFSETQ. This CDR3 comprises 14 residues. V lost 4 bases and J lost 2, with 11 bases in between. The CDR3 coding sequence is TGCGCCAGCAGCACAGCGGAACCCACAGATACGCAGTATTTT. It specifies CASSTAEPTDTQYF.

This clonotype was counted only a few times. The rearrangement joins TRBV29-1 to TRBJ2-7; the D gene is possibly TRBD2 (5 bases). Germline CDR1 and CDR2: SQVTM and ANQGSEA. The CDR3 contains 11 residues. Trimming shortened V by 6 bases and J by 3 bases, and 9 bases separated the two germline ends. CDR3 DNA sequence: TGCAGCGTGTTGAGGGACTACGAGCAGTACTTC. Encoded protein: CSVLRDYEQYF.

The gene calls are TRBV27 and TRBJ1-1; a weak D match, TRBD1 (5 bases). CDR3 length: 15 amino acids. In germline, CDR1 is MNHEY, CDR2 SMNVEV (reference sequence). The V gene lost 5 bases and the J gene lost 8 bases, with 21 bases spanning the gap. The CDR3 region is CASSPRGITRVEAFF. The DNA of the CDR3 is TGTGCCAGCAGTCCCCGGGGGATTACGCGGGTCGAAGCTTTCTTT.

Ten or more counts support this clonotype. This chain joins TRBV3-1 and TRBJ2-1; 10 positions match TRBD2. CDR1 is LGHDT and CDR2 is YNNKEL in the germline V gene (reference sequence). The CDR3 contains 13 residues. J lost 7 bases, V lost 6 bases, and 3 bases had no gene match. In nucleotides, the CDR3 is TGTGCCAGCAGGCTAGCGGGGGTAAATGAGCAGTTCTTC. As protein: CASRLAGVNEQFF.

The V gene is TRBV5-6, the J gene TRBJ2-1; tentatively, D is TRBD1 or TRBD2 (5 bases each). V was pared by 0 bases and J by 9 bases, with 10 bases between. From germline, CDR1 is SGHDT and CDR2 YYEEEE. The length of the CDR3 is 13 residues. Here the CDR3 reads CASSLGAGTEQFF. The DNA for the CDR3 is TGTGCCAGCAGCTTGGGGGCCGGGACTGAGCAGTTCTTC.